One sample yielded the 16 T cell receptor beta chains listed below, sequenced in a study of blood T cell repertoires in COVID-19. Repertoires were generated with immunoSEQ multiplex PCR, while TCRdb's copy carries only in-frame clones and drops some. This sample has more than 150,000 clones; less than 90% occur once, and the top ten carry around 20%. The specimen was peripheral blood. Every receptor here comes from a man in his 70s with active or convalescent COVID-19.

A word on this clone: Other DNA sequences of this sample code for an identical CDR3. The chain employs TRBV6-6 and TRBJ1-1, with TRBD1 matching over 10 bases. Germline CDR1 and CDR2: MNHNY and SVGAGI (reference sequence). This CDR3 spans 13 amino acids. After removal of 6 bases from V and 6 bases from J, the junction contained 4 bases not matched to a gene. The CDR3 region is CASSPDRGAEAFF. In nucleotides, the CDR3 is TGTGCCAGCAGCCCGGACAGGGGGGCTGAAGCTTTCTTT.

V is TRBV7-2 and J is TRBJ2-2; D gene ambiguous. Trimming took off 0 bases at V and 1 base at J, with 3 bases between the two ends. Germline CDR1 is SGHTA and CDR2 is FQGNSA. The CDR3 spans 14 residues. The CDR3 is CASSLARNTGELFF. CDR3 bases: TGTGCCAGCAGCTTAGCCCGGAACACCGGGGAGCTGTTTTTT.

The table lists this clone with a count of one. The chain recombines TRBV4-3 with TRBJ2-7; TRBD1 aligns across 7 bases. Germline V lookup: CDR1 LGHNA, CDR2 YSLEER. The CDR3 is 16 residues long. V was pared by 2 bases and J by 6 bases, with 13 bases of the junction left unmatched. The CDR3: CASSQSWTGPASEQYF. The CDR3 nucleotides are TGCGCCAGCAGCCAATCGTGGACAGGTCCTGCCTCCGAGCAGTACTTC.

V is TRBV18 and J is TRBJ1-1; no firm D call. The CDR3 is made up of 14 amino acids. CDR1 and CDR2 from the germline V gene are KGHSH and LQKENI. The ends were cut back, 0 bases at V and 11 bases at J, with 16 bases in the middle. CDR3 region: CASSPPSSGPVAFF. CDR3 coding DNA: TGTGCCAGCTCACCACCGTCCTCGGGTCCGGTGGCTTTCTTT.

The chain recombines TRBV19 with TRBJ2-5, with 11 bases that match TRBD2. The trim removed 3 bases at V and 1 base at J, leaving 4 bases unmatched. The CDR3 sequence is 16 residues long. Germline-derived CDR1 and CDR2 are LNHDA and SQIVND (reference sequence). The CDR3 is CASSIASGGFQETQYF. The CDR3 DNA is TGTGCCAGTAGTATCGCTAGCGGGGGGTTCCAAGAGACCCAGTACTTC.

The chain employs TRBV28 and TRBJ2-5; 9 bases map to TRBD1. This CDR3 spans 13 amino acids. Trimming removed 6 bases from V and 5 bases from J; junction bases left unmatched: 4. Per the germline V gene, CDR1 is MDHEN and CDR2 is SYDVKM. The DNA of the CDR3 is TGTGCCAGCAGGGGGACAGGGTGGGAGACCCAGTACTTC. Translation gives CASRGTGWETQYF.

The chain recombines TRBV27 with TRBJ2-2; D call uncertain. V dropped 2 bases and J dropped 0 bases, with 16 bases sitting between them. Germline lookup yields CDR1 MNHEY and CDR2 SMNVEV (reference sequence). The CDR3 has 18 amino acids. CDR3 sequence reads: CASSLNFGSRTNTGELFF. CDR3 DNA sequence: TGTGCCAGCAGTTTAAATTTTGGTAGTCGCACGAACACCGGGGAGCTGTTTTTT.

This chain joins TRBV7-2 and TRBJ2-1; no reliable D call. V was trimmed by 5 bases and J by 0 bases, leaving 11 bases between them. The germline V gene encodes CDR1 SGHTA and CDR2 FQGNSA. CDR3 length equals 15 residues. The CDR3 is CASSVYWSSYNEQFF. CDR3 DNA: TGTGCCAGCAGCGTCTACTGGAGCTCCTACAATGAGCAGTTCTTC.

The rearrangement uses TRBV5-1 and TRBJ2-2; 10 nucleotides match TRBD2. The J segment lost 7 bases and the V segment lost 1 base, leaving 4 bases of the junction unmatched. CDR3 length: 15 amino acids. Germline V gives CDR1 SGHRS, CDR2 YFSETQ. This CDR3 is CASSLLAGVGGELFF. The CDR3 DNA sequence: TGCGCCAGCAGCTTGCTAGCGGGAGTGGGCGGGGAGCTGTTTTTT.

This rearrangement joins TRBV5-1 to TRBJ1-1; 10 bases are shared with TRBD1. V lost 3 bases to trimming and J lost 8 bases; unmatched junction nucleotides: 4. This CDR3 region has 13 residues. The germline V gene has CDR1 SGHRS and CDR2 YFSETQ. The CDR3 DNA sequence: TGCGCCAGCAGCTGGGGGACAGGGGCCGAAGCTTTCTTT. Translation gives CASSWGTGAEAFF.

In this sample, this clone turned up once. The chain has TRBV6-5 and TRBJ1-1; D unresolved. CDR1 is MNHEY and CDR2 is SVGAGI in the germline V gene. V lost 2 bases and J 4 bases, leaving 14 bases between the germline ends. This CDR3 is built from 15 residues. The CDR3 region is CASSYPPGIGTEAFF. DNA of the CDR3: TGTGCCAGCAGTTACCCCCCGGGGATCGGCACTGAAGCTTTCTTT.

The chain is built from TRBV27 and TRBJ1-6, with 8 bases identical to TRBD1. The CDR3 totals 14 residues. The germline V gene encodes CDR1 MNHEY and CDR2 SMNVEV (reference sequence). V was pared by 7 bases and J by 7 bases, with 6 bases of the junction left unmatched. The CDR3 here is CASTRTGLNSPLHF. The CDR3 nucleotides are TGTGCCAGCACAAGGACAGGGTTGAATTCACCCCTCCACTTT.

J is TRBJ1-5 and V is TRBV28, with D possibly matching TRBD1 (6 bases). Germline CDR1 reads MDHEN; CDR2 reads SYDVKM. Trimming took 3 bases from V and 8 from J, leaving 17 bases between them. The CDR3 loop spans 15 amino acids. CDR3 nucleotide sequence: TGTGCCAGCAGTTTGGCACAGGGCTTCAAGAAGCCCCAGCATTTT. Amino acids: CASSLAQGFKKPQHF.

The gene calls are TRBV28 and TRBJ2-5; 12 bases are a match to TRBD2. J lost 2 bases, V lost 8 bases, and 9 bases had no gene match. The germline V gene has CDR1 MDHEN and CDR2 SYDVKM. CDR3 length: 16 amino acids. The CDR3 sequence: CASRTSGVNYQETQYF. DNA of the CDR3: TGTGCCAGCCGGACTAGCGGGGTAAACTATCAAGAGACCCAGTACTTC.

This clone appeared once. CDR3 sequence reads: CASSLVAGAQGYEQYF. The CDR3 DNA sequence: TGTGCCAGCAGCTTAGTAGCGGGAGCTCAAGGGTACGAGCAGTACTTC. The chain recombines TRBV7-6 with TRBJ2-7, with 9 bases fitting TRBD2. Germline CDR1 and CDR2: SGHVS and FNYEAQ. V dropped 1 base and J dropped 4; count of bases not matched to a gene: 8. CDR3 size: 16 residues.

This clone was detected a few times. The rearrangement links TRBV7-9 to TRBJ1-1; 7 nucleotides line up with TRBD1. The CDR3 extends over 16 amino acids. Germline loops: CDR1 SEHNR, CDR2 FQNEAQ (reference sequence). Trimming took 5 bases from V and 4 from J; bases not matched to a gene: 13. The CDR3 DNA follows: TGTGCCAGCAGCCTCCGACAGGGTCCCGTGACCACTGAAGCTTTCTTT. Translation gives CASSLRQGPVTTEAFF.